Presented here are 10 T cell receptor beta chains from one specimen sequenced in a study of blood T cell repertoires in COVID-19 (dated by TCRdb to the early 2020s). The library came from the immunoSEQ multiplex PCR assay. TCRdb retrieved this table from immuneACCESS and kept in-frame rearrangements only. Not all clones are present; in checked studies, unresolved V genes account for under half, and no reason is known for the remainder. This sample has under 250,000 clones in its table, and 80% to 90% of those were observed once. The top ten clonotypes cover approximately 3.4% of the sample. The sequenced material came from PBMCs or T cells enriched from blood (not recorded which). The origin of the receptors is a woman aged 18-30 years in a cohort exposed to, infected with or recovered from COVID-19 (not recorded which).

The chain employs TRBV7-3 and TRBJ1-2, with unresolved D. Per the germline V gene, CDR1 is SGHTA and CDR2 is FQGTGA. This CDR3 has 13 amino acids. The ends were cut back, 3 bases at V and 7 bases at J, with 12 bases in the middle. This chain's CDR3 is CASSFDRLAGYTF. The DNA of the CDR3 is TGTGCCAGCAGCTTCGACCGACTAGCTGGCTACACCTTC.

This sequence joins TRBV12-3 or TRBV12-4 and TRBJ2-5; 7 bases fit TRBD1. CDR3 length equals 13 residues. Germline trimming cut 3 bases from V and 14 bases from J; bases unmatched to any gene: 12. CDR3 in DNA: TGTGCCAGCAGTTTCGAGGGACAGATCCTAAATTACTTC. Protein: CASSFEGQILNYF.

The chain combines TRBV11-3 with TRBJ1-3; possible D gene TRBD1, 5 bases. V shed 1 base and J shed 4 bases, with 11 bases lying between them. The CDR3 consists of 15 residues. CDR1 is SGHNT and CDR2 is YENEEA in the germline V gene. CDR3 nucleotides: TGTGCCAGCAGCTTAGGCGGGGGAACAGGAAACACCATATATTTT. It yields the protein CASSLGGGTGNTIYF.

V usage is TRBV9 and J usage is TRBJ2-7; D is possibly TRBD2 (6 bases). Between the trimmed V and J ends, which lost 0 bases and 2 bases, there was a span of 12 bases. Germline V CDR1 and CDR2: SGDLS, YYNGEE. The CDR3 is made up of 15 amino acids. The chain's CDR3 is CASSVGGAEAYEQYF. In nucleotides, the CDR3 is TGTGCCAGCAGCGTAGGCGGGGCTGAGGCCTACGAGCAGTACTTC. Combining the CDR3 with reference TRBV9 and TRBJ2-7 gives the whole variable domain DSGVTQTPKHLITATGQRVTLRCSPRSGDLSVYWYQQSLDQGLQFLIQYYNGEERAKGNILERFSAQQFPDLHSELNLSSLELGDSALYFCASSVGGAEAYEQYFGPGTRLTVT.

The chain has TRBV15 and TRBJ2-5; a weak D match, TRBD2 (6 bases). Between the trimmed V and J ends, which lost 0 bases and 2 bases, there was a span of 10 bases. CDR1 and CDR2 from the germline V gene are LNHNV and YYDKDF (reference sequence). The CDR3 contains 15 residues. CDR3 DNA sequence: TGTGCCACCAGCAGAGATAGGAGCGGGCAAGAGACCCAGTACTTC. This encodes CATSRDRSGQETQYF.

The rearrangement joins TRBV19 to TRBJ2-2; maybe TRBD2 (6 bases). Trimming left V 3 bases short and J 0 bases short, with 14 bases between. CDR3 length: 17 residues. CDR1 LNHDA and CDR2 SQIVND come from the germline V gene (reference sequence). Written as DNA, the CDR3 is TGTGCCAGTAGTATTAAATTAGCGGACCCGAACACCGGGGAGCTGTTTTTT. Translating it yields CASSIKLADPNTGELFF.

This clone was detected only once. The chain combines TRBV11-2 with TRBJ1-6; the D is unclear. The germline V gene encodes CDR1 SGHAT and CDR2 FQNNGV. The CDR3 is made up of 17 amino acids. Trimming took 5 bases from V and 4 from J, leaving 18 bases between them. The chain's CDR3 is CASSPPGMGAYNSPLHF. CDR3 nucleotide sequence: TGTGCCAGCAGCCCCCCTGGGATGGGAGCGTATAATTCACCCCTCCACTTT.

The chain carries TRBV4-2 and TRBJ2-3; TRBD2 aligns across 11 bases. The CDR3 is made up of 16 amino acids. Germline assignment: CDR1 LGHNA and CDR2 YNFKEQ. J gave up 0 bases and V 5 bases, and 4 bases lay outside the gene matches. DNA for the CDR3: TGTGCCAGCAGCAAACGACTAGCGGGGAGCACAGATACGCAGTATTTT. Its translation: CASSKRLAGSTDTQYF.

This clone was detected once. The V gene is TRBV29-1, the J gene TRBJ1-1; a possible D gene is TRBD1 (5 bases). Germline CDR1 SQVTM, CDR2 ANQGSEA. CDR3 length: 13 amino acids. Trimming removed 6 bases at V and 1 base at J, with 12 bases between. The CDR3 is CSVLSTGNTEAFF. CDR3 DNA sequence: TGCAGCGTCCTATCCACAGGGAACACTGAAGCTTTCTTT.

The chain links TRBV9 to TRBJ2-5; TRBD2 matches 14 bases. From germline, CDR1 is SGDLS and CDR2 YYNGEE. The CDR3 spans 18 residues. J lost 2 bases, V lost 3 bases, and 9 bases had no gene match. CDR3 nucleotides: TGTGCCAGCAGCGCCGGGACTAGCGGGGGACTCTATCAAGAGACCCAGTACTTC. Translation gives CASSAGTSGGLYQETQYF.